This TCR beta chain was recovered during a study of early T cells in non-severe SARS-CoV-2 infection (TCRdb year 2021). Study-wide context: Bulk RNA from unsorted whole blood was used for TCR sequencing, so alpha and beta chains could not be paired. Overall study outcomes, separate from this receptor: Matching against VDJdb was skewed toward anti-spike CD8 responses, likely underestimated virus-specific expansions, and missed private and CD4 specificities.

This clonotype was seen a handful of times. Its specific antigen is unknown. Base qualities are not at hand, and no much larger clone is one base apart. As encoded in the germline V gene, CDR1 is SQVTM while CDR2 is ANQGSEA. Including the terminal cysteine and phenylalanine, the CDR3 comprises 13 residues. Just CDR3 DNA is preserved here, 39 bases in frame from base 1. Deletion took 5 bases off V and 3 bases off J, with a span of 14 bases between the germline ends. The library was prepared using 5' RACE. Instrument used: NextSeq 500. In the TCR library protocol, unique molecular identifiers were attached to individual cDNA molecules to correct for PCR bias and sequencing error. Both TCR alpha and beta chains were sequenced, and tight co-correlation was observed between alpha and beta sequence abundances in each sample. Under the source paper's analysis protocol: V gene, J gene and CDR3 annotation of TCR sequences was performed with Decombinator V4. TCRs were defined as expanded if a significant change between any two time points was detected under a Poisson model with p below 0.0001. TCR abundances were normalised to the total number of TCRs sequenced per sample and expressed as counts per million. TRAV1-2 paired with TRAJ12, TRAJ20 or TRAJ33 defined MAIT TCRs, while TRAV10 paired with TRAJ18 defined iNKT TCRs. VDJdb, accessed on 1 November 2021, was searched for TCRs annotated for CMV, EBV and SARS-CoV-2, and TCRs annotated for more than one antigen were excluded. TCRdb reran the public reads through fastp at Q25 and MiXCR, keeping productive beta chains. Each CDR3 protein gets just one entry, which takes the most common genes and DNA from the rows behind it. For this entry, the V and J calls and clone size follow TCRdb and not the study's own pipeline. The sample table contains some 110,000 distinct CDR3 sequences; only one count was recorded for more than 12% of them. The ten largest clones add up to 21% of the sample.

Set within a cohort of healthcare workers in London, UK, this nested case-control study involved weekly PCR testing of nasopharyngeal swabs along with blood sampling. Healthcare workers were enrolled in the week of the UK lockdown, from 23 to 31 March 2020, and were followed every week for up to roughly 16 weeks. Specimen: whole blood. This TCR was recovered from an adult who was a healthcare worker with PCR-confirmed SARS-CoV-2 infection or an uninfected control (not recorded which). The V gene is TRBV29-1 and the J gene is TRBJ2-7; TRBD1 is perhaps the D gene, given 6 matching bases. The DNA sequence follows: TGCAGCGTTTTTCTCAGGGGAAGCTACGAGCAGTACTTC. Its translation is CSVFLRGSYEQYF.